These T cell receptor beta chains were read from a single sample in a study of cytomegalovirus exposure and HLA in healthy donors. Profiling relied on immunoSEQ multiplex PCR, and the TCRdb table lists in-frame clones only, not all of them. The table shows approximately 100,000 clones, with around 80% occurring only once. The sample comprised PBMCs. The receptors here all came from a woman aged 18 to 35 in good health and CMV-seronegative. Both conserved end residues are part of each CDR3. The D gene is left open where the match is weak. Size tells how often a clone was seen (once, few, many) or the class of an expanded clone, and some rows leave it out.

J,D,V,size,DNA,CDR3
TRBJ1-3,TRBD1,TRBV2,NA,TGTGCCAGCAGCGGCATAACAGGGGGCCCCGGAAACACCATATATTTT,CASSGITGGPGNTIYF
TRBJ2-5,TRBD1,TRBV5-4,NA,TGTGCCAGCAGCTCAGGACAGGGGTTAGGAGAGACCCAGTACTTC,CASSSGQGLGETQYF
TRBJ2-7,TRBD2,TRBV28,NA,TGTGCCAGCAGTTCCCCCTCGGGCGGGAGGGCCAACGAGCAGTACTTC,CASSSPSGGRANEQYF
TRBJ2-7,TRBD2,TRBV11-2,NA,TGTGCCAGCAGCCCTCCCCTAGGGACTAGCTTCTACGAGCAGTACTTC,CASSPPLGTSFYEQYF
TRBJ2-1,NA,TRBV6-5,NA,TGTGCCAGCAGTTACCCTAATAACCAGCGGGAGCAGTTCTTC,CASSYPNNQREQFF
TRBJ1-2,NA,TRBV15,NA,TGTGCCACCAGCAGGGGGGGTCAAGGTCTGGGAGGCTACACCTTC,CATSRGGQGLGGYTF
TRBJ1-1,NA,TRBV30,NA,TGTGCCTGGAGTCCAGACCGACAGAGAACTGAAGCTTTCTTT,CAWSPDRQRTEAFF
TRBJ2-7,TRBD1,TRBV7-2,NA,TGTGCCAGCAGCCAGGGACAGCTCTACGAGCAGTACTTC,CASSQGQLYEQYF
TRBJ2-2,TRBD2,TRBV28,NA,TGTGCCAGCAGTTTTATTCGGGGGGGTTCCGGGGAGCTGTTTTTT,CASSFIRGGSGELFF
TRBJ2-7,TRBD1,TRBV4-1,NA,TGCGCCAGCAGCCAAGAGCCCGGGACAGGGTCCTACGAGCAGTACTTC,CASSQEPGTGSYEQYF
TRBJ1-1,TRBD1,TRBV28,NA,TGTGCCAGCAGCCCGACAGGGGGCACGATGAACACTGAAGCTTTCTTT,CASSPTGGTMNTEAFF
TRBJ1-2,NA,TRBV25-1,NA,TGTGCCAGCAGGCAGGGGTTGGACTATGGCTACACCTTC,CASRQGLDYGYTF
TRBJ2-1,TRBD2,TRBV5-1,NA,TGCGCCAGCAGCTTCGGCGGGGGTCCATACAATGAGCAGTTCTTC,CASSFGGGPYNEQFF
TRBJ2-2,TRBD2,TRBV7-9,once,TGTGCCAGCAGCCCCCTGCTGGGGGCTAGCGGGGTCGCATACGGGGAGCTGTTTTTT,CASSPLLGASGVAYGELFF
TRBJ2-7,TRBD1,TRBV5-5,few,TGTGCCAGCAACAACCGGGACAGGGTTAACTACGAGCAGTACTTC,CASNNRDRVNYEQYF
TRBJ2-2,TRBD2,TRBV19,NA,TGTGCCAGTAGGTTAGGACCGGGACTAGCTGACAACACCGGGGAGCTGTTTTTT,CASRLGPGLADNTGELFF
TRBJ2-1,TRBD2,TRBV7-8,NA,TGTGCCAGCAGCCTAGGCCCTAGCGGGGGGATTAACAATGAGCAGTTCTTC,CASSLGPSGGINNEQFF
TRBJ1-1,NA,TRBV5-1,once,TGCGCCAGCAGCTTGGAAGTCTCGGGTCTAGCTGAAGCTTTCTTT,CASSLEVSGLAEAFF
TRBJ1-4,NA,TRBV28,NA,TGTGCCAGCAGTCCTGGCAGGGGCAGGGAAAAACTGTTTTTT,CASSPGRGREKLFF
TRBJ2-3,TRBD2,TRBV29-1,NA,TGCAGCGTGAGCGGGACTAGCCGGGATACGCAGTATTTT,CSVSGTSRDTQYF
TRBJ1-2,TRBD1,TRBV7-9,NA,TGTGCCAGCAGCTCAAGGGACAGGGCTCCTAACTATGGCTACACCTTC,CASSSRDRAPNYGYTF
TRBJ2-1,TRBD2,TRBV13,NA,TGTGCCAGCAGCTCAAGGACTAGCGGGGGGGCCCTAGTTGAGCAGTTCTTC,CASSSRTSGGALVEQFF
TRBJ2-5,NA,TRBV29-1,NA,TGCAGCGTTGACTGGGAGTTAGGAGAGACCCAGTACTTC,CSVDWELGETQYF
TRBJ2-7,NA,TRBV5-1,NA,TGCGCCAGCAGCTTGTGGCAGTTCTCCTACGAGCAGTACTTC,CASSLWQFSYEQYF
TRBJ1-1,NA,TRBV7-9,NA,TGTGCCAGCAGCTTAGTGGGGGGGGATAGCACTGAAGCTTTCTTT,CASSLVGGDSTEAFF
TRBJ2-7,NA,TRBV7-5,NA,TGTGCCAGAAGCAGTTCCCCGGGACACTTAGCAGATTGCTCCTACGAGCAGTACTTC,CARSSSPGHLADCSYEQYF
TRBJ2-1,TRBD2,TRBV2,NA,TGTGCCAGCAGTGATGGGGGACTAGCGATAAGGAAGCAGTTCTTC,CASSDGGLAIRKQFF
TRBJ2-3,TRBD2,TRBV28,NA,TGTGCCAGCAGTTTAGCGACTAGCGGGACAGATACGCAGTATTTT,CASSLATSGTDTQYF
TRBJ2-7,TRBD2,TRBV6-1,NA,TGTGCCAGCAGTGAACGATCGGCTAGCGGGAGTCTCTACGAGCAGTACTTC,CASSERSASGSLYEQYF
TRBJ1-1,NA,TRBV27,NA,TGTGCCAGCAGTGTACAGGGTGAGGTGAACACTGAAGCTTTCTTT,CASSVQGEVNTEAFF
TRBJ2-5,TRBD2,TRBV2,NA,TGTGCCAGCAGGGGAGCGGGGGGACAAGAGACCCAGTACTTC,CASRGAGGQETQYF
TRBJ2-5,NA,TRBV6-5,NA,TGTGCCAGCAGTGTTGACGGGGGGCGTCTAGAGACCCAGTACTTC,CASSVDGGRLETQYF
TRBJ2-7,TRBD1,TRBV7-3,few,TGTGCCAGCAGCTACCACGGACAGGGACCCTACGAGCAGTACTTC,CASSYHGQGPYEQYF
TRBJ2-5,NA,TRBV2,NA,TGTGCCAGCAGTGGGGAGGTAGAGGGGACCCAGTACTTC,CASSGEVEGTQYF
TRBJ1-1,NA,TRBV6-5,NA,TGTGCCAGCAGACTCAACAGACAGTTTGTGGCTTTCTTT,CASRLNRQFVAFF
TRBJ2-1,TRBD2,TRBV4-2,NA,TGTGCCAGCAGCCAAGCACTAGCGGGAGACTATGAGCAGTTCTTC,CASSQALAGDYEQFF
TRBJ1-1,NA,TRBV5-1,once,TGCGCCAGCAGCTTCCTAGGGGATGCCTTTTCGACTGAAGCTTTCTTT,CASSFLGDAFSTEAFF
TRBJ2-3,TRBD1,TRBV6-5,NA,TGTGCCAGCAGTTACTCCCAGGGGGCGAGAGATACGCAGTATTTT,CASSYSQGARDTQYF
TRBJ2-1,TRBD1,TRBV11-2,NA,TGTGCCAGCAGCTTTCTTAACAGGGGTAATACGAATGAGCAGTTCTTC,CASSFLNRGNTNEQFF
TRBJ1-6,NA,TRBV15,NA,TGTGCCACCAGTAGTGCCTCGGCCGGGGATAATTCACCCCTCCACTTT,CATSSASAGDNSPLHF
TRBJ1-4,NA,TRBV7-8,once,TGTGCCAGCAGCCCCCGGGTGACCGGAGGGAATGTAAAACTGTTTTTT,CASSPRVTGGNVKLFF
TRBJ1-2,NA,TRBV7-2,NA,TGTGCCAGCAGCCCCCAGCTAGGGGGATCTAACTATGGCTACACCTTC,CASSPQLGGSNYGYTF
TRBJ1-4,TRBD1,TRBV4-2,NA,TGTGCCAGCAGCCAAGGAAGGACAGGGTCTGAAAAACTGTTTTTT,CASSQGRTGSEKLFF
TRBJ2-2,NA,TRBV28,NA,TGTGCCAGCAGCCGGAACCCGGGACACCTGAACACCGGGGAGCTGTTTTTT,CASSRNPGHLNTGELFF